Following are 21 T cell receptor beta chains from one sample sequenced in a study of T cell repertoires in cytomegalovirus infection. TCRdb reanalysed the reads using MiXCR and keeps one entry per CDR3 protein. The profile shows approximately 250,000 distinct CDR3 sequences, approximately 10% of them singletons. Sequenced sample: PBMCs. These receptor sequences come from a human donor in good health (CMV status not recorded). Some clones in this sample may be carry-over from other donors' samples.

The gene calls are TRBV27 and TRBJ1-1, with unresolved D. The CDR3 covers 13 residues. Trimming pared 5 bases from V and 6 bases from J, leaving 13 bases between. From germline, CDR1 is MNHEY and CDR2 SMNVEV (reference sequence). The chain's CDR3 is CASSPLPAAEAFF. The CDR3 coding sequence is TGTGCCAGCAGTCCACTCCCGGCCGCTGAAGCTTTCTTT.

The chain recombines TRBV6-6 with TRBJ2-7; no clear D gene. V was shortened by 3 bases and J by 0 bases, with 6 bases between the two germline ends. In germline, CDR1 is MNHNY, CDR2 SVGAGI (reference sequence). The CDR3 runs 13 residues. DNA for the CDR3: TGTGCCAGCAGTTATGGCAACTCCTACGAGCAGTACTTC. Its translation: CASSYGNSYEQYF.

This clonotype appeared many times. This chain links TRBV7-6 with TRBJ2-4; D is unresolved. The CDR3 is made up of 13 amino acids. CDR1 and CDR2 from the germline V gene are SGHVS and FNYEAQ. V gave up 5 bases and J gave up 5 bases, with 10 bases separating them. Here the CDR3 reads CASSPGPENIQYF. The DNA of the CDR3 is TGTGCCAGCAGCCCTGGACCGGAAAACATTCAGTACTTC.

The genes are TRBV19 and TRBJ1-2; 10 nucleotides agree with TRBD1. There are 14 residues in the CDR3. J was trimmed by 2 bases and V by 7 bases; bases with no gene match: 4. Germline CDR1 reads LNHDA; CDR2 reads SQIVND (reference sequence). The CDR3 spells CASNSGQGNYGYTF. DNA of the CDR3: TGTGCCAGTAATTCGGGACAGGGGAACTATGGCTACACCTTC. The full variable domain, completed using reference TRBV19 and TRBJ1-2, is DGGITQSPKYLFRKEGQNVTLSCEQNLNHDAMYWYRQDPGQGLRLIYYSQIVNDFQKGDIAEGYSVSREKKESFPLTVTSAQKNPTAFYLCASNSGQGNYGYTFGSGTRLTVV.

The sample holds a few counts of this clonotype. The chain couples TRBV5-4 to TRBJ1-1; tentatively, D is TRBD1 (5 bases). This CDR3 spans 15 amino acids. Germline V gene data show CDR1 as SGHNT and CDR2 as YYREEE (reference sequence). V lost 5 bases to trimming and J lost 1 base, with 15 bases between them. CDR3: CASSPAVQGNTEAFF. The CDR3 DNA follows: TGTGCCAGCAGTCCTGCAGTGCAGGGGAACACTGAAGCTTTCTTT.

The chain carries TRBV20-1 and TRBJ2-3; TRBD2 agrees at 8 bases. Germline V gene data show CDR1 as DFQATT and CDR2 as SNEGSKA (reference sequence). This CDR3 spans 14 amino acids. V lost 7 bases to trimming and J lost 2 bases; unmatched junction nucleotides: 8. The CDR3: CSVPRGGTTDTQYF. For the CDR3, the DNA is TGCAGTGTTCCTCGGGGGGGCACCACAGATACGCAGTATTTT.

Note on this clonotype: Since a much larger clone is just one base distant, this may be a read error. V and J are TRBV6-5 and TRBJ2-5; D possibly corresponds to TRBD1 (6 bases). The V gene's germline CDR1 is MNHEY and CDR2 SVGAGI. CDR3 length: 14 amino acids. CDR3 nucleotide sequence: TGTGCCAGCAGTTTGAGGGACAAAGGAGAGACCCAGAACTTC. Its protein is CASSLRDKGETQNF.

The sample holds many counts of this clonotype. The V call is TRBV7-2, the J call TRBJ1-5, with D possibly being TRBD1 (5 bases). Germline loops: CDR1 SGHTA, CDR2 FQGNSA. Trimming removed 4 bases from V and 4 bases from J, with 14 bases in between. This CDR3 is 15 amino acids long. The CDR3 DNA reads as TGTGCCAGCAGCTCAGTCGGGGGTGGAAATCAGCCCCAGCATTTT. Translating it yields CASSSVGGGNQPQHF.

This clonotype was observed a few times. This sequence joins TRBV7-2 and TRBJ2-5; a weak D match, TRBD1 (6 bases). Germline lookup yields CDR1 SGHTA and CDR2 FQGNSA. This CDR3 is built from 14 residues. Trimming pared 5 bases from V and 3 bases from J, leaving 13 bases between. The CDR3 DNA sequence: TGTGCCAGCAGCCTAGGGGGTTCGAAAGAGACCCAGTACTTC. This gives the protein CASSLGGSKETQYF.

The chain links TRBV6-5 to TRBJ1-1; 9 bases map to TRBD1. The CDR3 contains 15 residues. J gave up 5 bases and V 5 bases, and 9 bases lay outside the gene matches. Germline CDR1 MNHEY, CDR2 SVGAGI. The CDR3 DNA sequence: TGTGCCAGCAGTGCGGACAGGGGTCGGGGAACTGAAGCTTTCTTT. It is translated as CASSADRGRGTEAFF.

This sequence joins TRBV28 and TRBJ1-6; no clear D gene. Looked up from germline, CDR1 is MDHEN and CDR2 is SYDVKM. The germline V and J ends were trimmed by 1 base and 9 bases, with 7 bases remaining between them. The CDR3 length is 13 residues. CDR3 loop: CASSLLDGSPLHF. CDR3 in DNA: TGTGCCAGCAGTTTATTGGATGGTTCACCCCTCCACTTT.

There are a few counts of this clonotype. The V and J genes are TRBV27 and TRBJ1-2; D possibly corresponds to TRBD1 (6 bases). Germline V gene data show CDR1 as MNHEY and CDR2 as SMNVEV (reference sequence). V was pared by 0 bases and J by 2 bases, with 13 bases between. The length of the CDR3 is 16 residues. CDR3: CASSLSSRGKNYGYTF. CDR3 nucleotide sequence: TGTGCCAGCAGTTTATCGTCCAGGGGCAAGAACTATGGCTACACCTTC.

This clonotype has just a few counts. V and J are TRBV7-8 and TRBJ2-3, with 8 bases matching TRBD2. V gave up 8 bases and J gave up 0 bases; unmatched junction bases: 1. In germline, CDR1 is SGHVS, CDR2 FQNEAQ. The CDR3 contains 13 residues. The CDR3 nucleotides read TGTGCCAGCTTAGCGGGGAGCACAGATACGCAGTATTTT. Translation: CASLAGSTDTQYF.

This clonotype was observed at least ten times. The genes are TRBV7-2 and TRBJ2-7, with TRBD1 matching 8 bases. Germline V CDR1 and CDR2: SGHTA, FQGNSA. The CDR3 is made up of 14 amino acids. Losses at the gene ends were 5 bases for V and 2 bases for J; bases not matched to a gene: 5. CDR3 in amino acids: CASSQKTGAYEQYF. The CDR3 DNA sequence: TGTGCCAGCAGCCAAAAGACAGGGGCCTACGAGCAGTACTTC.

The table lists this clonotype with many counts. The rearrangement links TRBV6-6 to TRBJ2-3; 11 bases line up with TRBD1. Germline-derived CDR1 and CDR2 are MNHNY and SVGAGI (reference sequence). Trimming removed 5 bases from V and 3 bases from J; junction bases left unmatched: 7. CDR3 length: 16 amino acids. The CDR3 nucleotides are TGTGCCAGCAGTGACAGGACAGGGGGCGGAACAGATACGCAGTATTTT. Protein: CASSDRTGGGTDTQYF.

At least ten counts were recorded for this clonotype. The rearrangement uses TRBV7-2 and TRBJ1-3; D is uncertain. Germline CDR1 and CDR2: SGHTA and FQGNSA. The CDR3 consists of 16 residues. Trimming left V 1 base short and J 0 bases short, with 10 bases between. The CDR3 is CASSLGPINSGNTIYF. The CDR3 bases are TGTGCCAGCAGCTTAGGACCCATCAACTCTGGAAACACCATATATTTT.

V gene TRBV6-2 or TRBV6-3 combines with J gene TRBJ1-1; no reliable D call. This CDR3 has 13 residues. V was shortened by 4 bases and J by 4 bases, with 10 bases between the two germline ends. The germline V gene encodes CDR1 MNHEY and CDR2 SVGEGT. As DNA, the CDR3 is TGTGCCAGCAGTTTTGGCACCACCACTGAAGCTTTCTTT. Protein sequence: CASSFGTTTEAFF.

This clonotype was counted many times. This chain uses TRBV30 with TRBJ2-5; a possible D gene is TRBD1 (6 bases). The CDR3 totals 13 residues. CDR1 GTSNPN and CDR2 SVGIG come from the germline V gene (reference sequence). The ends were cut back, 4 bases at V and 5 bases at J, with 14 bases in the middle. CDR3 DNA: TGTGCCTGGACCCGTCAGGGGCCGGAGACCCAGTACTTC. Protein sequence: CAWTRQGPETQYF.

This clonotype was counted many times. CDR3 in DNA: TGTGCCAGCAGCCTCAACACGGTTGGGACGCAGTATTTT. It encodes CASSLNTVGTQYF. The gene calls are TRBV7-2 and TRBJ2-3; D unclear. V was pared by 5 bases and J by 9 bases, with 15 bases between. Germline values: CDR1 SGHTA, CDR2 FQGNSA. CDR3 size: 13 residues.

This clonotype was seen repeatedly, ten times or more. The chain links TRBV7-2 to TRBJ2-3, with 8 nucleotides matching TRBD2. V was clipped by 5 bases and J by 3 bases; unmatched bases: 7. The CDR3 spans 15 residues. The germline V gene encodes CDR1 SGHTA and CDR2 FQGNSA. The CDR3 here is CASSVSAGGTDTQYF. CDR3 coding DNA: TGTGCCAGCAGCGTTTCTGCGGGAGGAACAGATACGCAGTATTTT.

The gene calls are TRBV12-3 or TRBV12-4 and TRBJ1-6, with 8 nucleotides matching TRBD1. The CDR3 extends over 14 amino acids. V dropped 6 bases and J dropped 11; count of bases not matched to a gene: 9. In DNA form, the CDR3 reads TGTGCCAGCAGACCCCGACAGGGGCGAACACCCCTCCACTTT. This codes for CASRPRQGRTPLHF.